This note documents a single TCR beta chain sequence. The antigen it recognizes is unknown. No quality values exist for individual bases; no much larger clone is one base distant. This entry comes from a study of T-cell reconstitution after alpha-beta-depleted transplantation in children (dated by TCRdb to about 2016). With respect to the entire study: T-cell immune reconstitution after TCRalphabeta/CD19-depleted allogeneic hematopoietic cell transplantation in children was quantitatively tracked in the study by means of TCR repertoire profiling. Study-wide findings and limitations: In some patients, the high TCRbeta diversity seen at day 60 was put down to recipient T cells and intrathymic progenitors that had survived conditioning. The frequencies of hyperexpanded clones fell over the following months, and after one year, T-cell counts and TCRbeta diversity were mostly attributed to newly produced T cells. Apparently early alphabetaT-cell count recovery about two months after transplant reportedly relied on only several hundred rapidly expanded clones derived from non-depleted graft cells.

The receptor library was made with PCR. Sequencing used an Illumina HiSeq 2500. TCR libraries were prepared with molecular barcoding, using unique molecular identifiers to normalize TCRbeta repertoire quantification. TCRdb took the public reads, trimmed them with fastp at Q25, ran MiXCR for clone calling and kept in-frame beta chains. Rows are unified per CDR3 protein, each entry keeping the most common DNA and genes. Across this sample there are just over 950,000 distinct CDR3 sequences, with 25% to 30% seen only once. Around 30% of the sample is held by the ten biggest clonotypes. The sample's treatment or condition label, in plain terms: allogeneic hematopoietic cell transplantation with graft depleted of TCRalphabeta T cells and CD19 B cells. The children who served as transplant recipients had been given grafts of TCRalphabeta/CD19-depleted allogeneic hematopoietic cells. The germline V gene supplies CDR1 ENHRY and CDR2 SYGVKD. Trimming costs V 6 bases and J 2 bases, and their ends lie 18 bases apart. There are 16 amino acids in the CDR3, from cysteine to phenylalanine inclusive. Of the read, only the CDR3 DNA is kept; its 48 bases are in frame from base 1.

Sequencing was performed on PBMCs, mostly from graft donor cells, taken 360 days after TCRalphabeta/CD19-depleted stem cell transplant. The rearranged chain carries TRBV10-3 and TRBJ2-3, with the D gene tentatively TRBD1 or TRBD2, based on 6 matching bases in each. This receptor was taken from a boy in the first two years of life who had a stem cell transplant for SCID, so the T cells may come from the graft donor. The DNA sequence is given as TGTGCCATCAGGGGGGGCCTGGGGGCACACACAGATACGCAGTATTTT. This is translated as CAIRGGLGAHTDTQYF.